The 20 T cell receptor beta chains below were found in one sample sequenced in a study of OX40 agonist ivuxolimab in advanced cancers. Some clones are missing from TCRdb's copy, which holds only in-frame ones; the method was immunoSEQ multiplex PCR. The data contain more than 50,000 clones, around 85% of them singletons. Sequences were derived from CD4+ or CD8+ T cells sorted from blood, sampled in a trial of the OX40 agonist ivuxolimab. Receptors were obtained from an adult with an advanced solid tumor such as melanoma, head and neck, liver or kidney cancer.

A remark on this clone: This CDR3 fails to terminate in the conserved phenylalanine or tryptophan, so it likely reflects a read error. The DNA is omitted, as the CDR3 cannot be located on it reliably, and the CDR3 follows TCRdb's listing. The rearrangement uses TRBV7-2 and TRBJ1-2. CDR1 is SGHTA and CDR2 is FQGNSA in the germline V gene. The CDR3 spans 12 amino acids, including both terminal residues. This CDR3 reads CASSFVGGSVAL.

V gene TRBV7-2 combines with J gene TRBJ1-6, with TRBD1 as a possible D gene (5 bases). CDR3 size: 17 residues. Germline V gene data show CDR1 as SGHTA and CDR2 as FQGNSA. The germline V and J ends were trimmed by 3 bases and 0 bases, with 12 bases remaining between them. CDR3 amino acids: CASSFGGASSYNSPLHF. CDR3 sequence (DNA): TGTGCCAGCAGCTTTGGCGGGGCGAGCTCCTATAATTCACCCCTCCACTTT.

With respect to this clone: Here the CDR3 omits its conserved ending phenylalanine or tryptophan, so a read error is the likely source. The DNA is left out, because the CDR3 cannot be placed on it with certainty; the CDR3 is given as TCRdb lists it. The chain employs TRBV11-2 and TRBJ1-4. The CDR3 length equals 15 residues, ends included. Germline V gives CDR1 SGHAT, CDR2 FQNNGV. The CDR3 sequence: CASSLGGALVKNCFL.

The chain is built from TRBV11-2 and TRBJ2-3; D perhaps matches TRBD1 (5 bases). V was shortened by 1 base and J by 5 bases, with 10 bases between the two germline ends. Per germline, CDR1 SGHAT and CDR2 FQNNGV. The length of the CDR3 is 14 residues. DNA of the CDR3: TGTGCCAGCAGCTTAGTGTTGGGGCTAGATACGCAGTATTTT. Its protein is CASSLVLGLDTQYF.

The chain combines TRBV28 with TRBJ2-2; 9 nucleotides align to TRBD2. The CDR3 has 14 residues. Per germline, CDR1 MDHEN and CDR2 SYDVKM. Germline trimming cut 7 bases from V and 3 bases from J; bases unmatched to any gene: 3. The CDR3 coding sequence is TGTGCCAGCAACCCTAGCGGGGACACCGGGGAGCTGTTTTTT. It codes for CASNPSGDTGELFF.

The rearrangement links TRBV11-3 to TRBJ2-7; possible D gene TRBD1, 5 bases. Per germline, CDR1 SGHNT and CDR2 YENEEA. There are 14 residues in the CDR3. Trimming took 5 bases from V and 9 from J, leaving 20 bases between them. CDR3 region: CASSLDSVLIVQYF. The CDR3 DNA follows: TGTGCCAGCAGCCTTGACAGCGTGCTTATCGTGCAGTACTTC.

The chain links TRBV4-1 to TRBJ2-6; D might be TRBD1 (6 bases). V lost 1 base, J lost 3 bases, and 19 bases lay in between. The CDR3 has 19 residues. Germline V gene sequence: CDR1 MGHRA, CDR2 YSYEKL. CDR3 amino acids: CASSQAQGIIFVGANVLTF. The CDR3 bases are TGCGCCAGCAGCCAAGCCCAGGGGATTATTTTCGTTGGGGCCAACGTCCTGACTTTC.

The chain carries TRBV6-5 and TRBJ2-1, with TRBD2 identical over 9 bases. The length of the CDR3 is 15 residues. Germline values: CDR1 MNHEY, CDR2 SVGAGI. The V gene end was trimmed by 5 bases and the J gene end by 7 bases; junction bases not matched to a gene: 9. CDR3 sequence reads: CASSPGTSKGNEQFF. The CDR3 DNA is TGTGCCAGCAGTCCCGGGACTAGCAAAGGGAATGAGCAGTTCTTC.

The chain combines TRBV6-6 with TRBJ1-2; D call uncertain. Trimming took 11 bases from V and 7 from J, leaving 11 bases between them. Germline loops: CDR1 MNHNY, CDR2 SVGAGI (reference sequence). The CDR3 totals 10 residues. The CDR3 region is CACGPGGYTF. The CDR3, as DNA: TGTGCCTGCGGACCGGGTGGCTACACCTTC.

Written as DNA, the CDR3 is TGTGCCATCAGTGAGTCGGTGCTACAGGTCTATGGCTACACCTTC. Residues: CAISESVLQVYGYTF. The chain links TRBV10-3 to TRBJ1-2; D is possibly TRBD1 (5 bases). The germline V gene has CDR1 ENHRY and CDR2 SYGVKD. The CDR3 contains 15 residues. V lost 0 bases to trimming and J lost 4 bases, with 12 bases between them.

The CDR3 region has the DNA TGTGCCAGTACAACTCGGGACTATGGCTACACCTTC. Translated: CASTTRDYGYTF. The chain employs TRBV19 and TRBJ1-2, with D unresolved. V lost 7 bases to trimming and J lost 3 bases, with 9 bases between them. Germline assignment: CDR1 LNHDA and CDR2 SQIVND (reference sequence). The CDR3 spans 12 residues. The variable domain in full, completed from reference TRBV19 and TRBJ1-2, reads DGGITQSPKYLFRKEGQNVTLSCEQNLNHDAMYWYRQDPGQGLRLIYYSQIVNDFQKGDIAEGYSVSREKKESFPLTVTSAQKNPTAFYLCASTTRDYGYTFGSGTRLTVV.

The chain couples TRBV28 to TRBJ1-4; D is unclear. This CDR3 is built from 16 residues. Trimming removed 4 bases at V and 3 bases at J, with 15 bases between. Germline V CDR1 and CDR2: MDHEN, SYDVKM. The CDR3 is CASSYERRTSNEKLFF. Here the CDR3 DNA reads TGTGCCAGCAGTTACGAACGACGGACCTCTAATGAAAAACTGTTTTTT.

The chain links TRBV18 to TRBJ1-6, with 9 bases fitting TRBD1. The CDR3 length is 16 residues. The V and J ends lost 0 bases and 10 bases, in that order; junction bases with no gene match: 7. Germline values: CDR1 KGHSH, CDR2 LQKENI. The CDR3 bases are TGTGCCAGCTCACCACCGGGGGGGACAGGGCGCTCACCCCTCCACTTT. Its translation: CASSPPGGTGRSPLHF.

The chain combines TRBV2 with TRBJ2-5; D ambiguous. The CDR3 spans 14 residues. Germline-derived CDR1 and CDR2 are SNHLY and FYNNEI. Trimming pared 2 bases from V and 2 bases from J, leaving 9 bases between. CDR3 coding DNA: TGTGCCAGCAGTGAATTGGCCTTACAAGAGACCCAGTACTTC. Its protein is CASSELALQETQYF. The variable domain in full, with the rest retrieved from reference TRBV2 and TRBJ2-5, is EPEVTQTPSHQVTQMGQEVILRCVPISNHLYFYWYRQILGQKVEFLVSFYNNEISEKSEIFDDQFSVERPDGSNFTLKIRSTKLEDSAMYFCASSELALQETQYFGPGTRLLVL.

V gene TRBV10-1 combines with J gene TRBJ2-5; no clear D gene. Germline assignment: CDR1 WNHNN and CDR2 SYGVQD (reference sequence). V dropped 3 bases and J dropped 6 bases, with 11 bases sitting between them. The CDR3 sequence is 13 residues long. CDR3 in amino acids: CASSDGSRKTQYF. CDR3 nucleotides: TGCGCCAGCAGTGACGGGTCGAGGAAGACCCAGTACTTC.

The chain combines TRBV10-1 with TRBJ2-3; 8 positions agree with TRBD2. V lost 4 bases to trimming and J lost 1 base; unmatched junction nucleotides: 4. The CDR3 spans 15 residues. Germline V gives CDR1 WNHNN, CDR2 SYGVQD (reference sequence). The CDR3 here is CASSVQAGGTDTQYF. CDR3 sequence (DNA): TGCGCCAGCAGTGTACAAGCGGGGGGCACAGATACGCAGTATTTT.

The gene calls are TRBV7-8 and TRBJ1-1; D is undetermined. The CDR3 has 16 amino acids. CDR1 and CDR2 (germline): SGHVS, FQNEAQ. V was cut by 1 base and J by 2 bases, with 14 bases left in between. CDR3 sequence (DNA): TGTGCCAGCAGCTTAGAGAGTTTATATCTTAACACTGAAGCTTTCTTT. It encodes CASSLESLYLNTEAFF.

This chain connects TRBV28 to TRBJ2-7; 8 bases match TRBD2. Germline V gene sequence: CDR1 MDHEN, CDR2 SYDVKM. The CDR3 is 14 residues long. V dropped 7 bases and J dropped 4; count of bases not matched to a gene: 9. The CDR3 reads CASTGGLARYEQYF. The CDR3 DNA follows: TGTGCCAGCACGGGGGGGCTAGCGAGGTACGAGCAGTACTTC.

V is TRBV11-3 and J is TRBJ2-1; possibly TRBD1 for D (6 bases). The V and J ends lost 3 bases and 7 bases respectively, with 10 bases between them. The germline V gene encodes CDR1 SGHNT and CDR2 YENEEA. This CDR3 has 13 amino acids. CDR3 in DNA: TGTGCCAGCAGCTTCCCCGACAGGAATGAGCAGTTCTTC. Protein sequence: CASSFPDRNEQFF.

V and J are TRBV5-6 and TRBJ1-6, with D unclear. Germline V gene sequence: CDR1 SGHDT, CDR2 YYEEEE. The CDR3 sequence is 12 residues long. V lost 0 bases and J 10 bases, leaving 5 bases between the germline ends. In DNA, the CDR3 is TGTGCCAGCAGCTTGGTTACGTCACCCCTCCACTTT. Its translation is CASSLVTSPLHF.